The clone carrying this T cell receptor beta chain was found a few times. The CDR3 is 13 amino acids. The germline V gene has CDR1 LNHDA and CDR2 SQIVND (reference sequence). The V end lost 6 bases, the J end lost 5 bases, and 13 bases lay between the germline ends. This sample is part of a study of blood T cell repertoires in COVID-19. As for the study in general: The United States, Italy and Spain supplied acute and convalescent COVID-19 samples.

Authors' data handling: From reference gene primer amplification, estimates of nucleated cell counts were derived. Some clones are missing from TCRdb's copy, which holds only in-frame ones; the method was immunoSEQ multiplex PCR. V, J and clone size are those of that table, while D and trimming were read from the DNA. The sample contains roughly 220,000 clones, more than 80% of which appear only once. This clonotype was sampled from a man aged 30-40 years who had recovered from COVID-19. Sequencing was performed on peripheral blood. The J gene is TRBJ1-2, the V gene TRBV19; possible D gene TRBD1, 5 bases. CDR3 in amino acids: CASSETVNYGYTF. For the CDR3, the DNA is TGTGCCAGTAGCGAGACAGTGAATTATGGCTACACCTTC.